This T cell receptor beta chain was identified in a study of shared clonotypes between healthy human individuals. Assay: immunoSEQ multiplex PCR; the TCRdb copy retains only in-frame clones and omits some. The data contain 1.5 million to 2.5 million clones, approximately 94% of them seen just once; the ten biggest clones take up 0.9% to 1.5%. Naive CD8 cells comprised CD45RO-negative, CCR7-positively selected cells, excluding terminally differentiated effector memory CD45RA+ cells. The sequence was obtained from a man aged 18 to 29 in good health. The specimen was naive CD8+ T cells sorted from blood.

The CDR3 sequence: CASSLEASETQYF. CDR3 nucleotide sequence: TGTGCCAGCAGCTTGGAGGCTTCGGAGACCCAGTACTTC. The chain employs TRBV13 and TRBJ2-5; TRBD2 is a possible D gene (5 bases). Germline assignment: CDR1 PRHDT and CDR2 FYEKMQ (reference sequence). The CDR3 loop spans 13 amino acids. The V end was cut by 3 bases, the J end by 5 bases, with 10 bases between.